This T cell receptor beta chain was retrieved from a study of tumor-infiltrating lymphocytes in oesophageal squamous cell carcinoma. MiXCR, applied by TCRdb to the PCR reads, yields one record per CDR3 protein. Among about 12,000 distinct CDR3 sequences listed, roughly 54% were seen once. The CDR3 loop spans 16 amino acids. Germline CDR1 is SGHAT and CDR2 is FQNNGV. Sequencing used esophageal tumor tissue. V is TRBV11-2 and J is TRBJ2-7; TRBD2 matches 13 bases. The J call is doubtful: the DNA matches TRBJ2-5 better. This TCR derives from a female donor with esophageal squamous cell carcinoma. CDR3 sequence: CASSSPGLAGRETQYF. The CDR3 DNA reads TGTGCCAGCAGCTCGCCGGGACTAGCGGGGAGGGAGACCCAGTACTTC.